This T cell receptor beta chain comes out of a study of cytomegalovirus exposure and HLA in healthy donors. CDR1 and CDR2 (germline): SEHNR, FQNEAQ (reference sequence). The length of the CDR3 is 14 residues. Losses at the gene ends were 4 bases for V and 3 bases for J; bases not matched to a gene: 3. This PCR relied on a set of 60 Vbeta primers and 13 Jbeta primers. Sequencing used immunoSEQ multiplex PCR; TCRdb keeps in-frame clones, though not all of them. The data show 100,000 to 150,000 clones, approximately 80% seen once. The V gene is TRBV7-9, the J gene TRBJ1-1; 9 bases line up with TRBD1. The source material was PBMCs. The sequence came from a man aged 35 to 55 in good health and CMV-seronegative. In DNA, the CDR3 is TGTGCCAGCAGCTCGACAGGGGGTTACACTGAAGCTTTCTTT. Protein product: CASSSTGGYTEAFF.